The 32 T cell receptor beta chains given below trace back to one sample, sequenced in a study of spatial heterogeneity in lung cancer. Time point indicated: blood at routine non-recurrence follow-up after resection. TCRdb redid the calling of the 5' RACE reads with MiXCR, one entry per CDR3 protein. The table shows around 70,000 distinct CDR3 sequences, with around 9.3% occurring only once. The sample consisted of PBMCs, taken at follow-up. All receptors come from a female donor with early-stage non-small cell lung cancer.

This clonotype was seen repeatedly, ten times or more. The V gene is TRBV12-3 or TRBV12-4, the J gene TRBJ1-2; a possible D gene is TRBD1 (6 bases). This CDR3 is built from 13 residues. The ends were cut back, 6 bases at V and 6 bases at J, with 14 bases in the middle. The CDR3 loop reads CASSPRGLDGYTF. In DNA form, the CDR3 reads TGTGCCAGCAGCCCCAGGGGTCTCGATGGCTACACCTTC.

There are many counts of this clonotype. The chain recombines TRBV6-5 with TRBJ2-1, with D possibly being TRBD2 (6 bases). Trimming cost V 2 bases and J 9 bases, with 17 bases left between them. CDR3 length equals 15 residues. Germline V gene sequence: CDR1 MNHEY, CDR2 SVGAGI. CDR3 nucleotide sequence: TGTGCCAGCAGTTACGGCGGGGCCTCCCACCGTGAGCAGTTCTTC. The encoded protein is CASSYGGASHREQFF.

In this sample, this clonotype turned up many times. The chain combines TRBV28 with TRBJ2-7; 12 positions match TRBD1. The junction had 6 bases not matched to a gene; V was cut back by 6 bases and J by 3 bases. The CDR3 totals 15 residues. Germline V gene sequence: CDR1 MDHEN, CDR2 SYDVKM. CDR3 region: CASSSGTGGNYEQYF. The CDR3 region has the DNA TGTGCCAGCAGCTCCGGGACAGGGGGCAACTACGAGCAGTACTTC. The complete variable domain, with remaining parts taken from reference TRBV28 and TRBJ2-7, reads DVKVTQSSRYLVKRTGEKVFLECVQDMDHENMFWYRQDPGLGLRLIYFSYDVKMKEKGDIPEGYSVSREKKERFSLILESASTNQTSMYLCASSSGTGGNYEQYFGPGTRLTVT.

The chain links TRBV7-9 to TRBJ2-7; D gene uncertain. The CDR3 extends over 13 amino acids. With 8 bases removed from V and 5 bases from J, the gap between germline ends came to 16 bases. The V gene's germline CDR1 is SEHNR and CDR2 FQNEAQ (reference sequence). CDR3 sequence (DNA): TGTGCCAGCTCAGGCGGAAGGGCCCACGAGCAGTACTTC. This translates into CASSGGRAHEQYF.

The chain recombines TRBV12-3 or TRBV12-4 with TRBJ2-3; weak D call: TRBD1 (5 bases). The V end lost 0 bases, the J end lost 5 bases, and 12 bases lay between the germline ends. This CDR3 region has 15 residues. The CDR3 DNA reads as TGTGCCAGCAGTTTAGCGGGGCTAGGCGTAGATACGCAGTATTTT. It yields the protein CASSLAGLGVDTQYF.

The table lists this clonotype with a few counts. This chain joins TRBV15 and TRBJ2-3; 16 bases agree with TRBD2. Unmatched junction bases numbered 0, after V lost 3 bases and J lost 0 bases. The germline gives CDR1 LNHNV, CDR2 YYDKDF (reference sequence). This CDR3 is 17 amino acids long. CDR3 protein: CATSRGLAGGSTDTQYF. The CDR3 DNA follows: TGTGCCACCAGCAGGGGACTAGCGGGAGGGAGCACAGATACGCAGTATTTT.

The chain has TRBV7-8 and TRBJ2-2; 10 bases map to TRBD1. With V trimmed by 1 base and J by 1 base, 9 bases remained unmatched. The CDR3 has 19 residues. From germline, CDR1 is SGHVS and CDR2 FQNEAQ. The CDR3 bases are TGTGCCAGCAGCTTAGGGGAGACAGGGGGCGACCTGAACACCGGGGAGCTGTTTTTT. It codes for CASSLGETGGDLNTGELFF.

The chain couples TRBV6-6 to TRBJ2-7; D is perhaps TRBD2 (6 bases). The CDR3 consists of 13 residues. Germline V gene sequence: CDR1 MNHNY, CDR2 SVGAGI (reference sequence). Deletions cut 6 bases from V and 3 bases from J, with 12 bases between. This CDR3 reads CASSPGTRYEQYF. For the CDR3, the DNA is TGTGCCAGCAGCCCCGGGACTCGCTACGAGCAGTACTTC.

This clonotype was found many times. The chain uses TRBV6-6 and TRBJ2-5; D remains ambiguous. Trimming took 2 bases from V and 4 from J, leaving 5 bases between them. Germline CDR1 and CDR2: MNHNY and SVGAGI (reference sequence). The CDR3 spans 12 residues. Here the CDR3 reads CASSYGIETQYF. The CDR3 DNA is TGTGCCAGCAGTTACGGGATAGAGACCCAGTACTTC.

This clonotype was picked up many times. The chain recombines TRBV11-1 with TRBJ2-3, with unresolved D. Per germline, CDR1 SGHAT and CDR2 FQDESV (reference sequence). The CDR3 consists of 13 residues. With 2 bases removed from V and 5 bases from J, the gap between germline ends came to 8 bases. CDR3 protein: CASSLQDEDTQYF. CDR3 sequence (DNA): TGTGCCAGCAGCTTACAGGATGAAGATACGCAGTATTTT.

As regards this clonotype: A much larger clone lies a single base off, so this may be a read error. The V gene is TRBV4-2, the J gene TRBJ2-3, with unresolved D. V dropped 8 bases and J dropped 2 bases, with 14 bases sitting between them. Germline CDR1 and CDR2: LGHNA and YNFKEQ. The CDR3 totals 14 residues. The CDR3 loop reads CASGPVSPTDTQYF. CDR3 DNA sequence: TGTGCCAGCGGCCCCGTATCCCCCACAGATACGCAGTATTTT.

The chain employs TRBV2 and TRBJ2-3; no clear D. CDR3 length: 14 residues. Between the trimmed V and J ends, which lost 7 bases and 4 bases, there was a span of 15 bases. Germline CDR1 and CDR2: SNHLY and FYNNEI. Here the CDR3 reads CASMILLGPDTQYF. CDR3 in DNA: TGTGCCAGCATGATCCTCTTGGGCCCAGATACGCAGTATTTT.

This sequence joins TRBV5-5 and TRBJ2-5, with 10 bases aligning to TRBD2. From germline, CDR1 is SGHKS and CDR2 YYEKEE (reference sequence). V was clipped by 2 bases and J by 5 bases; unmatched bases: 9. This CDR3 region has 16 residues. In DNA, the CDR3 is TGTGCCAGCAGCTTCCCCTTAGCGGGAGGACGGGAGACCCAGTACTTC. Translation gives CASSFPLAGGRETQYF.

This clonotype was counted many times. The chain joins TRBV11-3 to TRBJ2-1, with a tentative D call TRBD2 (6 bases). Germline-derived CDR1 and CDR2 are SGHNT and YENEEA. This CDR3 region has 14 residues. Trimming pared 5 bases from V and 3 bases from J, leaving 11 bases between. The CDR3: CASSLRGGYNEQFF. The CDR3 DNA follows: TGTGCCAGCAGCCTGCGGGGCGGCTACAATGAGCAGTTCTTC.

This clonotype came up many times. The CDR3 sequence: CASSVGGPEGLDTQYF. CDR3 in DNA: TGTGCCAGCAGTGTAGGGGGGCCAGAGGGCCTTGATACGCAGTATTTT. V and J are TRBV2 and TRBJ2-3, with D possibly being TRBD1 or TRBD2 (6 bases each). Germline loops: CDR1 SNHLY, CDR2 FYNNEI. The CDR3 runs to 16 residues. Trimming cost V 4 bases and J 6 bases, with 20 bases left between them. The variable domain in full, completed from reference TRBV2 and TRBJ2-3, reads EPEVTQTPSHQVTQMGQEVILRCVPISNHLYFYWYRQILGQKVEFLVSFYNNEISEKSEIFDDQFSVERPDGSNFTLKIRSTKLEDSAMYFCASSVGGPEGLDTQYFGPGTRLTVL.

The chain combines TRBV6-5 with TRBJ2-3; D could derive from TRBD1 or TRBD2 (6 bases each). Trimming left V 4 bases short and J 0 bases short, with 14 bases between. Per the germline V gene, CDR1 is MNHEY and CDR2 is SVGAGI. The CDR3 has 16 amino acids. The CDR3 region is CASSSRGGTSTDTQYF. CDR3 nucleotide sequence: TGTGCCAGCAGTTCCCGAGGGGGGACTAGCACAGATACGCAGTATTTT.

The V and J genes are TRBV28 and TRBJ2-3; D tentatively reads TRBD1 or TRBD2 (5 bases each). Germline CDR1 is MDHEN and CDR2 is SYDVKM. The CDR3 runs 17 residues. V was shortened by 6 bases and J by 2 bases, with 21 bases between the two germline ends. The CDR3 DNA sequence: TGTGCCAGCAGAGCCCCGATCGGGGACGGCCTCACAGATACGCAGTATTTT. Translating it yields CASRAPIGDGLTDTQYF.

This clonotype has ten or more counts. The chain recombines TRBV5-1 with TRBJ2-3, with D perhaps matching TRBD2 (5 bases). Germline values: CDR1 SGHRS, CDR2 YFSETQ. The CDR3 length is 14 residues. Trimming cost V 0 bases and J 4 bases, with 9 bases left between them. CDR3 sequence (DNA): TGCGCCAGCAGCTTGGGGACTGCAGCAGATACGCAGTATTTT. Translated: CASSLGTAADTQYF.

This clonotype has ten or more counts. The chain uses TRBV21-1 and TRBJ2-3; TRBD2, the table's D call, lacks a check against the DNA. TRBV21-1 is labeled a pseudogene. The CDR3 has 17 residues. CDR3 nucleotide sequence: TGTGCCAGCAGCAGCTTAACTAGCGGGAGATCCGCAGATACGCAGTATTTT. Translated, it gives CASSSLTSGRSADTQYF.

In its sample, this clonotype was seen a few times. J is TRBJ1-6 and V is TRBV7-9; TRBD1 matches 7 bases. V trimming: 4 bases; J trimming: 13 bases; junction bases outside the gene matches: 10. This CDR3 region has 14 residues. From germline, CDR1 is SEHNR and CDR2 FQNEAQ (reference sequence). In nucleotides, the CDR3 is TGTGCCAGCAGCTCAGGACAGGAATTATCTCCCCTCCACTTT. This encodes CASSSGQELSPLHF.

The rearrangement joins TRBV7-2 to TRBJ2-3; no definite D call. The germline V gene has CDR1 SGHTA and CDR2 FQGNSA. The CDR3 spans 12 residues. V lost 4 bases and J 5 bases, leaving 7 bases between the germline ends. Written as DNA, the CDR3 is TGTGCCAGCAGCTCCCTAGGAGATACGCAGTATTTT. Its translation: CASSSLGDTQYF.

Written as DNA, the CDR3 is TGCGCCAGCAGCTTCAACATCGGAGAGACCCAGTACTTC. This translates into CASSFNIGETQYF. The V call is TRBV5-1, the J call TRBJ2-5; D gene uncertain. CDR3 length: 13 amino acids. The V end was cut by 2 bases, the J end by 4 bases, with 9 bases between. The germline gives CDR1 SGHRS, CDR2 YFSETQ.

This clonotype turned up a few times. This chain joins TRBV12-3 or TRBV12-4 and TRBJ1-4, with TRBD1 matching over 8 bases. Trimming took 7 bases from V and 10 from J; bases not matched to a gene: 8. The CDR3 is 13 amino acids. CDR3 sequence (DNA): TGTGCCAGCACCCCAGACAGGGGTGGAAAACTGTTTTTT. As protein: CASTPDRGGKLFF.

This clonotype was counted at least ten times. V gene TRBV4-1 combines with J gene TRBJ1-1; no clear D. Germline assignment: CDR1 MGHRA and CDR2 YSYEKL. The germline V and J ends were trimmed by 0 bases and 0 bases, with 14 bases remaining between them. The CDR3 length is 17 residues. The CDR3 loop reads CASSQEGSLKMNTEAFF. The CDR3, as DNA: TGCGCCAGCAGCCAAGAAGGCAGCCTTAAGATGAACACTGAAGCTTTCTTT.

This clonotype has just a few counts. J is TRBJ2-3 and V is TRBV2; 9 nucleotides align to TRBD2. Germline V gene data show CDR1 as SNHLY and CDR2 as FYNNEI. The junction had 14 bases not matched to a gene; V was cut back by 5 bases and J by 8 bases. This CDR3 comprises 16 residues. The CDR3 bases are TGTGCCAGCAGTTTTAGCGGGAGTGCCGGAAGAGGTACGCAGTATTTT. Its translation: CASSFSGSAGRGTQYF.

The chain recombines TRBV7-3 with TRBJ2-1, with TRBD2 identical over 8 bases. The junction had 7 bases not matched to a gene; V was cut back by 6 bases and J by 6 bases. CDR3 length equals 14 residues. The germline V gene has CDR1 SGHTA and CDR2 FQGTGA. The CDR3 bases are TGTGCCAGCAGTTTAGCGGGACGGGGCAATGAGCAGTTCTTC. As protein: CASSLAGRGNEQFF.

This clonotype was counted many times. The chain combines TRBV5-1 with TRBJ2-3, with TRBD2 identical over 7 bases. Per germline, CDR1 SGHRS and CDR2 YFSETQ. The V and J ends lost 1 base and 6 bases, in that order; junction bases with no gene match: 8. The CDR3 extends over 15 amino acids. CDR3 protein: CASSLYAGEPDTQYF. The CDR3 DNA reads TGCGCCAGCAGCTTGTATGCGGGAGAGCCCGATACGCAGTATTTT.

This clonotype has at least ten counts. The chain has TRBV20-1 and TRBJ2-5; D unclear. Germline CDR1 DFQATT, CDR2 SNEGSKA (reference sequence). The CDR3 loop spans 13 amino acids. V gave up 5 bases and J gave up 1 base, with 11 bases separating them. CDR3 coding DNA: TGCAGTGCTCGTTTGCCAGCCCAAGAGACCCAGTACTTC. Amino acid sequence: CSARLPAQETQYF.

This clonotype came up many times. The chain has TRBV27 and TRBJ2-1; D might be TRBD1 (6 bases). Germline V gene lookup returns CDR1 MNHEY and CDR2 SMNVEV (reference sequence). The germline V and J ends were trimmed by 10 bases and 6 bases, with 16 bases remaining between them. This CDR3 spans 13 amino acids. CDR3 DNA: TGTGCCACCAGACAGGCTCGGTTCAATGAGCAGTTCTTC. Its protein is CATRQARFNEQFF.

V and J are TRBV6-5 and TRBJ2-5; 9 nucleotides line up with TRBD2. The CDR3 is 16 amino acids. With V trimmed by 4 bases and J by 2 bases, 8 bases remained unmatched. CDR1 and CDR2 (germline): MNHEY, SVGAGI. The chain's CDR3 is CASSLAGAIGQETQYF. DNA of the CDR3: TGTGCCAGCAGTTTAGCGGGAGCGATAGGGCAAGAGACCCAGTACTTC.

This clonotype was seen ten or more times. V is TRBV23-1 and J is TRBJ2-4; no reliable D call. TRBV23-1 falls under the ORF class, with uncertain function. The CDR3 has 13 amino acids. V lost 0 bases, J lost 7 bases, and 7 bases lay in between. CDR3 loop: CASSQSNRNIQYF. The CDR3 DNA is TGCGCCAGCAGTCAATCGAACCGGAACATTCAGTACTTC.

This clonotype has just a few counts. The chain links TRBV6-5 to TRBJ2-3; 13 positions agree with TRBD2. Germline V gives CDR1 MNHEY, CDR2 SVGAGI. CDR3 length: 19 residues. Trimming at V came to 7 bases and at J to 0 bases, leaving 13 bases not matched to a gene. This chain's CDR3 is CASNRLAGGRTRSTDTQYF. DNA for the CDR3: TGTGCCAGCAACCGACTAGCGGGAGGCCGTACCCGCAGCACAGATACGCAGTATTTT.